Below are 18 T cell receptor beta chains sequenced from a single sample in a study of preoperative IRX-2 immunotherapy in early breast cancer. Treatment of the sample: preoperative locoregional IRX-2 cytokine immunotherapy. Measured with immunoSEQ multiplex PCR; TCRdb has only the in-frame clones, and not every one. In the table there are 25,000 to 30,000 clones, 82% of which are singletons. Sampling took place from a patient treated with IRX-2 immunotherapy. These receptor sequences come from a human donor with breast cancer.

In its sample, this clone was seen a few times. This chain joins TRBV11-3 and TRBJ1-4; D is unresolved. Germline CDR1 reads SGHNT; CDR2 reads YENEEA. The CDR3 length is 14 residues. The V end lost 4 bases, the J end lost 2 bases, and 8 bases lay between the germline ends. CDR3 DNA sequence: TGTGCCAGCAGCTACCGAGGGACTAATGAAAAACTGTTTTTT. Translating it yields CASSYRGTNEKLFF.

CDR3 coding DNA: TGTGCCAGCAGCTTAAATGTGGACAATCAGCCCCAGCATTTT. Translating it yields CASSLNVDNQPQHF. The J gene is TRBJ1-5, the V gene TRBV11-3; D unclear. Germline CDR1 SGHNT, CDR2 YENEEA. V was pared by 2 bases and J by 3 bases, with 8 bases between. The CDR3 extends over 14 amino acids.

This clone appeared once. The chain couples TRBV5-1 to TRBJ2-3; 8 bases match TRBD1. Germline V gene lookup returns CDR1 SGHRS and CDR2 YFSETQ. The CDR3 has 16 residues. Trimming cost V 8 bases and J 2 bases; bases outside gene matches: 13. The CDR3 protein is CASSSRTGLSTDTQYF. The CDR3 coding sequence is TGCGCCAGTTCTTCCAGGACAGGGCTCTCCACAGATACGCAGTATTTT.

This chain connects TRBV6-1 to TRBJ2-7, with D possibly TRBD1 on 6 matching bases. The CDR3 spans 15 residues. CDR1 is MNHNS and CDR2 is SASEGT in the germline V gene. Trimming removed 1 base from V and 2 bases from J, with 12 bases in between. This CDR3 is CASSEEVRGTYEQYF. The CDR3 region has the DNA TGTGCCAGCAGTGAAGAGGTCAGGGGAACCTACGAGCAGTACTTC.

This clone occurred a few times. V usage is TRBV11-3 and J usage is TRBJ2-2; unclear D gene. Germline V CDR1 and CDR2: SGHNT, YENEEA. The CDR3 spans 14 residues. Trimming pared 3 bases from V and 6 bases from J, leaving 11 bases between. The CDR3 spells CASSLDRAAGELFF. CDR3 coding DNA: TGTGCCAGCAGCTTGGACCGCGCGGCCGGGGAGCTGTTTTTT.

The chain couples TRBV28 to TRBJ2-7; 7 bases are a match to TRBD2. V lost 5 bases and J lost 3; bases outside the gene matches: 13. Germline V lookup: CDR1 MDHEN, CDR2 SYDVKM. This CDR3 is built from 16 residues. The DNA for the CDR3 is TGTGCCAGCAGTGGGGGACTGTTTGCGGGGGTCTACGAGCAGTACTTC. Its translation: CASSGGLFAGVYEQYF. The complete variable domain, with remaining parts taken from reference TRBV28 and TRBJ2-7, reads DVKVTQSSRYLVKRTGEKVFLECVQDMDHENMFWYRQDPGLGLRLIYFSYDVKMKEKGDIPEGYSVSREKKERFSLILESASTNQTSMYLCASSGGLFAGVYEQYFGPGTRLTVT.

The chain uses TRBV7-6 and TRBJ1-2, with D possibly TRBD1 on 5 matching bases. There are 15 residues in the CDR3. The V end was cut by 4 bases, the J end by 4 bases, with 16 bases between. The germline V gene encodes CDR1 SGHVS and CDR2 FNYEAQ. The CDR3 is CASSSPGGPVYGYTF. CDR3 DNA sequence: TGTGCCAGCAGCTCGCCGGGGGGACCCGTCTATGGCTACACCTTC. Combining the CDR3 with reference TRBV7-6 and TRBJ1-2 gives the whole variable domain GAGVSQSPRYKVTKRGQDVALRCDPISGHVSLYWYRQALGQGPEFLTYFNYEAQQDKSGLPNDRFSAERPEGSISTLTIQRTEQRDSAMYRCASSSPGGPVYGYTFGSGTRLTVV.

The CDR3 protein is CASSQDLAGEATDTQYF. CDR3 coding DNA: TGCGCCAGCAGCCAAGACCTAGCGGGGGAGGCCACAGATACGCAGTATTTT. The chain combines TRBV1 with TRBJ2-3; TRBD2, the table's D call, was not compared with the DNA. TRBV1 is classified as a pseudogene. The CDR3 sequence is 17 residues long.

Regarding this clone: At the DNA level, this CDR3 is encoded by other sequences in the same sample as well. The chain has TRBV11-3 and TRBJ2-3; D possibly corresponds to TRBD2 (6 bases). The germline CDR1 and CDR2 sequences are SGHNT and YENEEA. The V and J ends lost 3 bases and 1 base respectively, with 11 bases between them. The CDR3 has 15 residues. DNA of the CDR3: TGTGCCAGCAGCTTGGGCGGGGTCGGCACAGATACGCAGTATTTT. Encoded protein: CASSLGGVGTDTQYF.

This chain uses TRBV28 with TRBJ1-1; D perhaps matches TRBD1 (5 bases). The CDR3 length is 12 residues. V shed 8 bases and J shed 5 bases, with 12 bases lying between them. Germline CDR1 is MDHEN and CDR2 is SYDVKM. CDR3 protein: CASGGRATEAFF. CDR3 DNA sequence: TGTGCCAGCGGGGGGAGGGCAACTGAAGCTTTCTTT.

V gene TRBV15 combines with J gene TRBJ2-1, with TRBD2 matching 11 bases. The CDR3 is 14 residues long. V gave up 9 bases and J gave up 10 bases; unmatched junction bases: 11. CDR1 and CDR2 (germline): LNHNV, YYDKDF (reference sequence). The CDR3 is CATSWGLAEGEQFF. As DNA, the CDR3 is TGTGCCACTAGCTGGGGACTAGCGGAAGGAGAGCAGTTCTTC.

This chain uses TRBV11-3 with TRBJ1-1; D is possibly TRBD1 (6 bases). The germline gives CDR1 SGHNT, CDR2 YENEEA. V lost 6 bases and J lost 5, with 19 bases in between. The CDR3 runs 15 residues. The CDR3 loop reads CASRARTDSGTEAFF. Here the CDR3 DNA reads TGTGCCAGCAGGGCACGGACAGATTCAGGGACTGAAGCTTTCTTT.

The chain has TRBV18 and TRBJ1-4; possibly TRBD1 for D (5 bases). Germline V gene sequence: CDR1 KGHSH, CDR2 LQKENI. The CDR3 length is 16 residues. Trimming left V 3 bases short and J 3 bases short, with 14 bases between. This CDR3 is CASSPSPRVANEKLFF. CDR3 DNA sequence: TGTGCCAGCTCACCGAGCCCCAGGGTGGCTAATGAAAAACTGTTTTTT.

The V and J genes are TRBV30 and TRBJ2-7; no clear D. Germline V gene sequence: CDR1 GTSNPN, CDR2 SVGIG (reference sequence). V was trimmed by 7 bases and J by 2 bases, leaving 9 bases between them. The CDR3 runs to 11 residues. CDR3 protein: CASTTAYEQYF. For the CDR3, the DNA is TGTGCCTCCACGACCGCCTACGAGCAGTACTTC.

The sample holds a few counts of this clone. The rearrangement links TRBV11-3 to TRBJ2-3; D remains unclear. Germline CDR1 reads SGHNT; CDR2 reads YENEEA. CDR3 length equals 14 residues. Trimming pared 3 bases from V and 2 bases from J, leaving 9 bases between. The CDR3: CASSFIDFTDTQYF. The CDR3 DNA reads TGTGCCAGCAGCTTTATAGACTTCACAGATACGCAGTATTTT.

The chain uses TRBV9 and TRBJ2-5; D possibly corresponds to TRBD2 (5 bases). Germline V gene data show CDR1 as SGDLS and CDR2 as YYNGEE. The CDR3 sequence is 14 residues long. V was cut by 9 bases and J by 3 bases, with 18 bases left in between. In nucleotides, the CDR3 is TGTGCCACCTCCGCGGGCGAGTGGGAAGAGACCCAGTACTTC. It is translated as CATSAGEWEETQYF.

This sequence joins TRBV11-3 and TRBJ2-6; D remains unclear. V was trimmed by 3 bases and J by 2 bases, leaving 8 bases between them. The CDR3 is 15 residues long. CDR1 is SGHNT, CDR2 YENEEA, per germline. As DNA, the CDR3 is TGTGCCAGCAGCTTTTATTGGACTGGGGCCAACGTCCTGACTTTC. This gives the protein CASSFYWTGANVLTF. The entire variable domain, with the rest obtained from reference TRBV11-3 and TRBJ2-6, is as follows: EAGVVQSPRYKIIEKKQPVAFWCNPISGHNTLYWYLQNLGQGPELLIRYENEEAVDDSQLPKDRFSAERLKGVDSTLKIQPAELGDSAVYLCASSFYWTGANVLTFGAGSRLTVL.

The rearrangement uses TRBV7-8 and TRBJ2-2, with a tentative D call TRBD2 (6 bases). From germline, CDR1 is SGHVS and CDR2 FQNEAQ. V lost 4 bases and J lost 0, with 15 bases in between. The CDR3 runs 17 residues. The CDR3 reads CASSSLGWEANTGELFF. CDR3 DNA: TGTGCCAGCAGCTCCCTCGGCTGGGAGGCGAACACCGGGGAGCTGTTTTTT.